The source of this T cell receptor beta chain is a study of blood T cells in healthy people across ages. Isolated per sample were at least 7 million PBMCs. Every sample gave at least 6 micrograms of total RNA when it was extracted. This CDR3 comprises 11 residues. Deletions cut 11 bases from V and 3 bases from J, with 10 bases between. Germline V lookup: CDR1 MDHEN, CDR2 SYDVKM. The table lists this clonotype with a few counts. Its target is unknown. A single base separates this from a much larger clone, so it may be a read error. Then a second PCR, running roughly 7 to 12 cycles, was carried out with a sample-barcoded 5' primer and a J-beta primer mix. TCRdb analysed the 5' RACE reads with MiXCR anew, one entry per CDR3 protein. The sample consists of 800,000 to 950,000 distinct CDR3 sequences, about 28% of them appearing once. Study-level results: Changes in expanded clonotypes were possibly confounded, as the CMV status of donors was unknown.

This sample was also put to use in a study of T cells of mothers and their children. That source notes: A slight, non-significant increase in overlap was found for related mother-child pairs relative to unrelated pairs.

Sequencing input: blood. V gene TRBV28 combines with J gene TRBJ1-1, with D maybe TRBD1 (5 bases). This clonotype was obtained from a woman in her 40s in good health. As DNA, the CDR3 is TGTGCCGGCGGGGGGTACACTGAAGCTTTCTTT. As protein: CAGGGYTEAFF.